A selection of T cell receptor beta chains follows, all from one sample in a study of blood T cell repertoires in COVID-19. Method: immunoSEQ multiplex PCR; TCRdb's copy keeps in-frame clones and lacks some. The table has 140,000 or so clones, around 79% seen once. The sample consisted of peripheral blood. The receptors derive from a woman in her 70s with COVID-19, enrolled during active disease. Each CDR3 is given without its conserved first and last residue.

V gene	J gene	CDR3 protein
TRBV28	TRBJ1-4	ASLAGGRVQEKLF
TRBV11-2	TRBJ2-3	ASSLESWGLSTDTQY
TRBV6-5	TRBJ1-1	ASSDSTGGVTEAF
TRBV12-3/TRBV12-4	TRBJ1-2	ASSLSPPGGYT
TRBV19	TRBJ1-1	ASSSHRGVNTEAF
TRBV4-1	TRBJ1-1	ASSQEIRTATEAF
TRBV7-7	TRBJ2-2	ASSPEPTSGGELF
TRBV7-2	TRBJ2-7	ASSSLAGGTYEQY
TRBV5-1	TRBJ2-2	ASRAGTGGLAGELF
TRBV5-6	TRBJ1-3	ASSIQPGTLPGNTIY
TRBV29-1	TRBJ1-4	SVELRQFNEKLF
TRBV27	TRBJ2-5	ASSLFLGLAGEGETQY
TRBV27	TRBJ1-1	ASSMTTGGRTEAF
TRBV2	TRBJ1-1	ASGGQGTTEAF
TRBV27	TRBJ2-3	ASSSSGGPTDTQY
TRBV9	TRBJ2-5	ASSAFAGGEAQY
TRBV28	TRBJ1-6	ASSLRNSPLH
TRBV15	TRBJ2-3	ATSSEIAGGPTDTQY
TRBV7-2	TRBJ1-2	ASSSSIQDRGRR
TRBV2	TRBJ2-2	ASTTGPTNTGELF
TRBV7-8	TRBJ1-2	ASSLAAGPNYGYT
TRBV30	TRBJ2-1	AWSVIGESPHEQF
TRBV19	TRBJ2-6	ASSPDSPGGANVLT
TRBV30	TRBJ1-4	AWSAGTGGPNEKLF
TRBV24-1	TRBJ2-1	ATSHQGPEQF
TRBV6-5	TRBJ1-1	ASRELNTEAF
TRBV5-4	TRBJ1-2	ASSLVGAGGLTYGYT
TRBV3-1/TRBV3-2	TRBJ1-3	ASSRGQGLSGNTIY
TRBV5-6	TRBJ1-5	ASSKRQGDRHQPQH
TRBV24-1	TRBJ2-7	ATSDPVGGVGDEQY
TRBV6-5	TRBJ1-4	ASSLGGLIEKLF
TRBV30	TRBJ1-6	AWKATGFGNSPLH
TRBV5-5	TRBJ2-7	ASIPSEGTYEQY
TRBV7-2	TRBJ2-2	ASSLGRGQGATGELF
TRBV5-5	TRBJ2-2	ASSGVAGELF
TRBV19	TRBJ1-2	ASSMGPTGRGYT
TRBV28	TRBJ2-7	ASSLLPGQGPKIKQY
TRBV7-9	TRBJ1-6	ASTPQGAGNSPLH
TRBV27	TRBJ1-1	ASSPRGLGNTEAF
TRBV7-2	TRBJ2-2	ASSTGLRNTGELF
TRBV6-5	TRBJ2-1	ASSYMTSGGLNEQF
TRBV7-2	TRBJ2-4	ASSPRTQTSKNIQY
TRBV4-2	TRBJ2-7	ASSLLQGAQTYEQY
TRBV9	TRBJ2-2	ASSVGSTGELF
TRBV28	TRBJ1-1	ASSGDRWRAF
TRBV5-1	TRBJ2-7	ASRRGQGYEQY
TRBV19	TRBJ1-1	ASSNLLGQGGTEAF
TRBV5-5	TRBJ1-6	ASSLVSGTDNSPLH
TRBV20-1	TRBJ2-3	SASGQGGRTDTQY
TRBV6-6	TRBJ2-7	ASSRDTSSYEQY
TRBV7-9	TRBJ1-3	ASRRESSGNTIY
TRBV6-2/TRBV6-3	TRBJ2-7	ASSPWGQGTYEQY
TRBV3-1/TRBV3-2	TRBJ2-3	ASSQEFGGYTDTQY
TRBV7-2	TRBJ2-5	ASSLDSHRVETQY